This T cell receptor beta chain is from a study of blood T cells in healthy people across ages. Findings and caveats of the study: In the absence of known donor CMV status, changes in expanded clonotypes were possibly confounded. Roughly linear declines in TCR beta diversity per million T cells occurred with age.

This clonotype was observed a handful of times. Its antigen is as yet unknown. CDR1 and CDR2 (germline): MNHEY, SMNVEV (reference sequence). The V end lost 5 bases, the J end lost 3 bases, and 17 bases lay between the germline ends. The CDR3 is made up of 15 amino acids. Per sample, at least 5 micrograms of total RNA were extracted. Together with a sample-barcoded 5' primer, a J-beta primer mix was included in a second PCR lasting about 7 to 11 cycles. All cDNA molecules were each tagged by a template-switch adaptor with 12 random nucleotides. TCRdb processed the 5' RACE reads anew with MiXCR; each CDR3 protein has one entry. Of about 970,000 distinct CDR3 sequences in the sample, approximately 50% are singletons; the top ten hold 20% to 25%.

V usage is TRBV27 and J usage is TRBJ2-7; D is perhaps TRBD1 (6 bases). Sequences were obtained from blood. This receptor was identified in an older woman in good health. CDR3 bases: TGTGCCAGCAGTCCACAGGGATCTGAATTCTACGAGCAGTACTTC. It encodes CASSPQGSEFYEQYF.